This T cell receptor (beta chain) originates from a study of blood T cell repertoires in COVID-19. Study context: The cDNA or gDNA used as material had been derived from T cells, B-cell-depleted T cells, or PBMCs.

This CDR3 spans 16 amino acids. Trimming left V 0 bases short and J 5 bases short, with 13 bases between. Germline-derived CDR1 and CDR2 are ENHRY and SYGVKD. Sequencing was performed with immunoSEQ multiplex PCR; in TCRdb, only in-frame clones are kept and a portion is missing. The sample gives some 250,000 clones, approximately 86% of which show up once; under 0.95% is in the top ten. The chain links TRBV10-3 to TRBJ2-2; perhaps TRBD2 as D (5 bases). Sequencing was carried out using peripheral blood. The source of this sequence is a woman aged 25 to 45 with acute or convalescent COVID-19. DNA for the CDR3: TGTGCCATCAGTGAGTCTTTTTGGGAGAGGACCGGGGAGCTGTTTTTT. This encodes CAISESFWERTGELFF.